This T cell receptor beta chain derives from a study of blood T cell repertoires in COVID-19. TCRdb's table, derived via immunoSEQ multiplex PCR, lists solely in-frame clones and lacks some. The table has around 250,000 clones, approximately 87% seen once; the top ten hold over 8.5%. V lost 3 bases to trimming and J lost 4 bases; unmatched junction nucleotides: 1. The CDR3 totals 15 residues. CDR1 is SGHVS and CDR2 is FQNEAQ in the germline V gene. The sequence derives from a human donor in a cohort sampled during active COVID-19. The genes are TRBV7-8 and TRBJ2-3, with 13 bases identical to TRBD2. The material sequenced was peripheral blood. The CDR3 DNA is TGTGCCAGCAGCTTCACTAGCGGGGGGGCAGATACGCAGTATTTT. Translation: CASSFTSGGADTQYF.